These T cell receptor beta chains were read from a single sample in a study of T cells in Graves' hyperthyroidism and ophthalmopathy. TCRdb passed the multiplex PCR reads through MiXCR, listing each CDR3 protein once. The sample includes 350,000 or so distinct CDR3 sequences, approximately 17% of them seen just once. Sample: blood. The receptor set was obtained from a woman aged 30 to 39 with Graves' hyperthyroidism that later progressed to Graves' ophthalmopathy. Each CDR3 is given with its conserved first and last residue. D genes are given only for firm matches. Clone sizes are given selectively: once, few, many, or a class where the clone is expanded.

clone size: many; J gene: TRBJ1-6; D gene: NA; V gene: TRBV5-1; CDR3 DNA: TGCGCCAGCAGCTTGGGGGCGCTTAATTCACCCCTCCACTTT; CDR3 protein: CASSLGALNSPLHF
clone size: few; J gene: TRBJ1-2; D gene: NA; V gene: TRBV27; CDR3 DNA: TGTGCCAGCGCCCCTTACCCTTTAGGGGCAGGGAGGAGCGATGGCTACACCTTC; CDR3 protein: CASAPYPLGAGRSDGYTF
clone size: NA; J gene: TRBJ1-1; D gene: NA; V gene: TRBV12-3/TRBV12-4; CDR3 DNA: TGTGCCAGCACCTATACGGGGACTGAAGCTTTCTTT; CDR3 protein: CASTYTGTEAFF
clone size: NA; J gene: TRBJ2-3; D gene: TRBD2; V gene: TRBV27; CDR3 DNA: TGTGCCAGCAGCCGAACCAAGACTAGCGGGAGGGCCGGGACAGATACGCAGTATTTT; CDR3 protein: CASSRTKTSGRAGTDTQYF
clone size: many; J gene: TRBJ2-2; D gene: NA; V gene: TRBV27; CDR3 DNA: TGTGCCAGCAACTCCTTTGGGGACACCGGGGAGCTGTTTTTT; CDR3 protein: CASNSFGDTGELFF
clone size: few; J gene: TRBJ2-2; D gene: NA; V gene: TRBV19; CDR3 DNA: TGTGCCAGTAGTATCGGGGTCCCCACCGGGGAGCTGTTTTTT; CDR3 protein: CASSIGVPTGELFF
clone size: many; J gene: TRBJ2-1; D gene: TRBD2; V gene: TRBV6-1; CDR3 DNA: TGTGCCAGCGGACTAGCGGGGAACAATGAGCAGTTCTTC; CDR3 protein: CASGLAGNNEQFF
clone size: many; J gene: TRBJ1-2; D gene: NA; V gene: TRBV12-3/TRBV12-4; CDR3 DNA: TGTGCAAGCAGTTTGGGGCAGATAGGTGGCTATGGCTACACCTTC; CDR3 protein: CASSLGQIGGYGYTF
clone size: few; J gene: TRBJ2-7; D gene: NA; V gene: TRBV27; CDR3 DNA: TGTGCCAGCAGTTTAGCGCCGGGGAACTACGAGCAGTACTTC; CDR3 protein: CASSLAPGNYEQYF
clone size: many; J gene: TRBJ2-7; D gene: NA; V gene: TRBV28; CDR3 DNA: TGTGCCAGCAGCCCTGGACGGGGTAGCCGGCTCCTCGAGCAGTACTTC; CDR3 protein: CASSPGRGSRLLEQYF
clone size: NA; J gene: TRBJ1-5; D gene: TRBD1; V gene: TRBV5-1; CDR3 DNA: TGCGCCAGCAGCACCGGGACAGGGGTCAATCAGCCCCAGCATTTT; CDR3 protein: CASSTGTGVNQPQHF
clone size: NA; J gene: TRBJ1-2; D gene: TRBD1; V gene: TRBV18; CDR3 DNA: TGTGCCAGCTCACCGCGGGTTTCGACAGGGGTAGACTATGGCTACACCTTC; CDR3 protein: CASSPRVSTGVDYGYTF
clone size: few; J gene: TRBJ2-1; D gene: NA; V gene: TRBV20-1; CDR3 DNA: TGCAGTGCTAGAGATCCCCGCGTCGAGCAGTTCTTC; CDR3 protein: CSARDPRVEQFF
clone size: few; J gene: TRBJ2-7; D gene: TRBD2; V gene: TRBV20-1; CDR3 DNA: TGCAGTGCCAATAGCGGGAGTCCCTACGAGCAGTACTTC; CDR3 protein: CSANSGSPYEQYF
clone size: NA; J gene: TRBJ2-3; D gene: NA; V gene: TRBV10-2; CDR3 DNA: TGCGCCAGCAGTGAGTCGACAGGACCCCCAGATACGCAGTATTTT; CDR3 protein: CASSESTGPPDTQYF
clone size: many; J gene: TRBJ2-7; D gene: NA; V gene: TRBV24-1; CDR3 DNA: TGTGCCACCAGTGATAGGGCTGGCGCCGAGCAGTACTTC; CDR3 protein: CATSDRAGAEQYF
clone size: many; J gene: TRBJ2-5; D gene: NA; V gene: TRBV20-1; CDR3 DNA: TGCAGTGGGGACGAGGGCCATGACGAGACCCAGTACTTC; CDR3 protein: CSGDEGHDETQYF